Presented here are 2 T cell receptor beta chains from one specimen sequenced in a study of blood T cell repertoires in COVID-19. The data were produced by immunoSEQ multiplex PCR, yet TCRdb's version contains in-frame clones alone and is incomplete. Of around 300,000 clones in the sample, 86% are singletons; the top ten hold less than 3%. Sequencing was performed on peripheral blood. The receptors come from a woman aged 25 to 45 with active or convalescent COVID-19.

This clone was observed once. Here the CDR3 reads CASSLEGQGMGGYTF. The CDR3 DNA reads as TGTGCCAGCAGCTTAGAGGGACAGGGGATGGGTGGCTACACCTTC. The chain couples TRBV7-9 to TRBJ1-2; 10 bases are a match to TRBD1. Germline V gene sequence: CDR1 SEHNR, CDR2 FQNEAQ (reference sequence). The V segment lost 1 base and the J segment 7 bases; nucleotides outside the gene matches: 6. This CDR3 has 15 amino acids.

V usage is TRBV14 and J usage is TRBJ2-6, with D unclear. Germline lookup yields CDR1 SGHDN and CDR2 FVKESK. The CDR3 is 15 residues long. Trimming stripped 2 bases from V and 0 bases from J, with 5 bases between. CDR3 amino acids: CASSQQFSGANVLTF. The CDR3 DNA sequence: TGTGCCAGCAGCCAACAGTTCTCTGGGGCCAACGTCCTGACTTTC.